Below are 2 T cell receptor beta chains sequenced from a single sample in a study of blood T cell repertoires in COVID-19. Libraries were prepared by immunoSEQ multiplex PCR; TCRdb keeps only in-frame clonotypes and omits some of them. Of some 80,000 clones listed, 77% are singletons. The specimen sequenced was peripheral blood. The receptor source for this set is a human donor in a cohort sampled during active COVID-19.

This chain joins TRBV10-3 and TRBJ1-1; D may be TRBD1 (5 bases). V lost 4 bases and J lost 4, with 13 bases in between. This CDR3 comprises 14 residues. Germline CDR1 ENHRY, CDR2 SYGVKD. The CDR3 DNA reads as TGTGCCATCAGTGGGGTGGGAGGGGCCACTGAAGCTTTCTTT. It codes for CAISGVGGATEAFF.

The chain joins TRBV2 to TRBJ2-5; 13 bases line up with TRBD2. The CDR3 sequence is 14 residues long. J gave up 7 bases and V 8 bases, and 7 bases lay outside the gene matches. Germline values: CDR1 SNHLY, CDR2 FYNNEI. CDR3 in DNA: TGTGCCAGCGGGGGACTAGCGGGGACCGTGACCCAGTACTTC. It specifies CASGGLAGTVTQYF.